Listed below are T cell receptor beta chains from one sample, sequenced in a study of identical twins. TCRdb recomputed calls from the 5' RACE reads with MiXCR, one row per CDR3 protein. Altogether roughly 1.6 million distinct CDR3 sequences are present, roughly 35% being singletons, with the ten largest covering over 0.25%. Sequences were obtained from cord blood. The receptors derive from a newborn girl in good health. Each CDR3 is given with its conserved first and last residue. Fields, in order: clone size, D gene, V gene, J gene, CDR3 length, CDR3 DNA, CDR3 protein. D genes are given only for firm matches. Expanded clones are given a class, and other clones once, few, many or no size at all.

abundance: NA; d_gene: TRBD2; v_gene: TRBV12-3/TRBV12-4; j_gene: TRBJ2-7; len: 15; CDR3nt: TGTGCCAGCAGTTCGTGGACTAGCGGTTCCTACGAGCAGTACTTC; CDR3aa: CASSSWTSGSYEQYF
abundance: few; d_gene: NA; v_gene: TRBV20-1; j_gene: TRBJ2-7; len: 14; CDR3nt: TGCAGTGCTAGACCCAAGGGACATGTCTACGAGCAGTACTTC; CDR3aa: CSARPKGHVYEQYF
abundance: NA; d_gene: NA; v_gene: TRBV12-3/TRBV12-4; j_gene: TRBJ1-1; len: 13; CDR3nt: TGTGCCAGCAGTTTAGAGGGGGGGCTGGAAGCTTTCTTT; CDR3aa: CASSLEGGLEAFF
abundance: NA; d_gene: NA; v_gene: TRBV7-2; j_gene: TRBJ1-5; len: 14; CDR3nt: TGTGCCAGCAGCCTGAGGGGGATACAGCAGCTCCAGCATTTT; CDR3aa: CASSLRGIQQLQHF
abundance: NA; d_gene: NA; v_gene: TRBV20-1; j_gene: TRBJ2-4; len: 16; CDR3nt: TGCAGTGCTAGAGATTACCGGGACCACTCCTACAATGAGCAGTACTTC; CDR3aa: CSARDYRDHSYNEQYF
abundance: NA; d_gene: NA; v_gene: TRBV20-1; j_gene: TRBJ1-5; len: 13; CDR3nt: TGCAGTGCTCGAGCGACAGCGGGTCAGCCCCAGCATTTT; CDR3aa: CSARATAGQPQHF
abundance: few; d_gene: NA; v_gene: TRBV20-1; j_gene: TRBJ1-5; len: 14; CDR3nt: TGCAGTGCTGTACCACAGGATAGCAATCAGCCCCAGCATTTT; CDR3aa: CSAVPQDSNQPQHF
abundance: NA; d_gene: TRBD1; v_gene: TRBV25-1; j_gene: TRBJ2-7; len: 14; CDR3nt: TGTGCCAGCAGTGCGACAGGGGAAAACTACGAGCAGTACTTC; CDR3aa: CASSATGENYEQYF
abundance: once; d_gene: TRBD1; v_gene: TRBV29-1; j_gene: TRBJ2-4; len: 11; CDR3nt: TGCAGCATGTGGACAGGGGGTGAGCAGTACTTC; CDR3aa: CSMWTGGEQYF
abundance: NA; d_gene: NA; v_gene: TRBV20-1; j_gene: TRBJ2-3; len: 14; CDR3nt: TGCAGTGCTAGGGGGTTGGGGGGCACAGATACGCAGTATTTT; CDR3aa: CSARGLGGTDTQYF
abundance: few; d_gene: TRBD1; v_gene: TRBV20-1; j_gene: TRBJ1-4; len: 14; CDR3nt: TGCAGTGCTAGCTGGACAGGGAGGAGGGAAAAACTGTTTTTT; CDR3aa: CSASWTGRREKLFF
abundance: once; d_gene: TRBD2; v_gene: TRBV18; j_gene: TRBJ2-6; len: 20; CDR3nt: TGTGCCAGCTCACCGCCTCATAGCGGGAGAAGGGACTCTGGGGCCAACGTCCTGACTTTC; CDR3aa: CASSPPHSGRRDSGANVLTF
abundance: NA; d_gene: NA; v_gene: TRBV7-2; j_gene: TRBJ2-7; len: 17; CDR3nt: TGTGCCAGCAGCTCAGCGACGAGGGGGGGGTCATCCTACGAGCAGTACTTC; CDR3aa: CASSSATRGGSSYEQYF
abundance: few; d_gene: NA; v_gene: TRBV29-1; j_gene: TRBJ1-1; len: 13; CDR3nt: TGCAGCGTTGAAGGGCAGGGGAACACTGAAGCTTTCTTT; CDR3aa: CSVEGQGNTEAFF
abundance: NA; d_gene: NA; v_gene: TRBV27; j_gene: TRBJ1-2; len: 15; CDR3nt: TGTGCCAGCAGTTTATTCGGGGGCACGGGGGGTGGCTACACCTTC; CDR3aa: CASSLFGGTGGGYTF
abundance: NA; d_gene: NA; v_gene: TRBV14; j_gene: TRBJ1-2; len: 13; CDR3nt: TGTGCCAGCAGCCAAGATGTAGGGAGAGGCTACACCTTC; CDR3aa: CASSQDVGRGYTF
abundance: few; d_gene: NA; v_gene: TRBV20-1; j_gene: TRBJ2-1; len: 14; CDR3nt: TGCAGTGCTAGAAGGTTAGGGCTATACAATGAGCAGTTCTTC; CDR3aa: CSARRLGLYNEQFF
abundance: few; d_gene: NA; v_gene: TRBV7-9; j_gene: TRBJ1-1; len: 14; CDR3nt: TGTGCCAGCAGCTTAGGGGCAGGGGTTACTGAAGCTTTCTTT; CDR3aa: CASSLGAGVTEAFF
abundance: NA; d_gene: TRBD2; v_gene: TRBV4-1; j_gene: TRBJ2-7; len: 16; CDR3nt: TGCGCCAGCAGCCAAGATGATATAGCGGGCCTCTACGAGCAGTACTTC; CDR3aa: CASSQDDIAGLYEQYF
abundance: few; d_gene: NA; v_gene: TRBV29-1; j_gene: TRBJ1-2; len: 13; CDR3nt: TGCAGCGTTGACGGACGTGAATCCTATGGCTACACCTTC; CDR3aa: CSVDGRESYGYTF
abundance: NA; d_gene: NA; v_gene: TRBV27; j_gene: TRBJ1-4; len: 16; CDR3nt: TGTGCCAGCAGTTCTCAGAGGGGACGAGCTAATGAAAAACTGTTTTTT; CDR3aa: CASSSQRGRANEKLFF
abundance: NA; d_gene: NA; v_gene: TRBV28; j_gene: TRBJ2-7; len: 14; CDR3nt: TGTGCCTCTGTGCCCTTGGACAGACGCTACGAGCAGTACTTC; CDR3aa: CASVPLDRRYEQYF
abundance: NA; d_gene: NA; v_gene: TRBV20-1; j_gene: TRBJ1-1; len: 14; CDR3nt: TGCAGTGCTAGAGATTACCGGGACAACACTGAAGCTTTCTTT; CDR3aa: CSARDYRDNTEAFF
abundance: NA; d_gene: TRBD1; v_gene: TRBV2; j_gene: TRBJ1-5; len: 14; CDR3nt: TGTGCCAGCAACCCGGGACAGGTCGGTCAGCCCCAGCATTTT; CDR3aa: CASNPGQVGQPQHF
abundance: NA; d_gene: NA; v_gene: TRBV20-1; j_gene: TRBJ2-7; len: 11; CDR3nt: TGCAGTGCTGCCCGAACCTACGAGCAGTACTTC; CDR3aa: CSAARTYEQYF
abundance: NA; d_gene: NA; v_gene: TRBV25-1; j_gene: TRBJ2-2; len: 11; CDR3nt: TGTGCCACCTCGCAGGGCGGGGAGCTGTTTTTT; CDR3aa: CATSQGGELFF
abundance: many; d_gene: TRBD2; v_gene: TRBV6-5; j_gene: TRBJ2-5; len: 17; CDR3nt: TGTGCCAGCAGTTACTCCGGGACTAGCGGGAGAAGGGAGACCCAGTACTTC; CDR3aa: CASSYSGTSGRRETQYF
abundance: NA; d_gene: NA; v_gene: TRBV3-1; j_gene: TRBJ1-1; len: 16; CDR3nt: TGTGCCAGCAGCCAAGGAGCTATAGGGAGACACACTGAAGCTTTCTTT; CDR3aa: CASSQGAIGRHTEAFF
abundance: many; d_gene: TRBD1; v_gene: TRBV6-1; j_gene: TRBJ1-2; len: 14; CDR3nt: TGTGCCAGCAGTGAAGCAGGGGGCGCCTATGGCTACACCTTC; CDR3aa: CASSEAGGAYGYTF
abundance: once; d_gene: NA; v_gene: TRBV6-2/TRBV6-3; j_gene: TRBJ2-7; len: 14; CDR3nt: TGTGCCAGCAGTTACCGGGACAAATACAATGAGCAGTACTTC; CDR3aa: CASSYRDKYNEQYF
abundance: few; d_gene: TRBD1; v_gene: TRBV5-1; j_gene: TRBJ1-2; len: 15; CDR3nt: TGCGCCAGCAGCGCCTGGACAGGGGGCGAGTCTGGCTACACCTTC; CDR3aa: CASSAWTGGESGYTF
abundance: few; d_gene: NA; v_gene: TRBV2; j_gene: TRBJ2-1; len: 13; CDR3nt: TGTGCCAGCGTTACACCGGGGAACGTCGAGCAGTTCTTC; CDR3aa: CASVTPGNVEQFF
abundance: few; d_gene: NA; v_gene: TRBV6-5; j_gene: TRBJ2-7; len: 16; CDR3nt: TGTGCCAGCAGTTACTCCCCAGGCAGGATCACCCACGAGCAGTACTTC; CDR3aa: CASSYSPGRITHEQYF
abundance: many; d_gene: NA; v_gene: TRBV4-1; j_gene: TRBJ2-3; len: 15; CDR3nt: TGCGCCAGCAGCCAAGGGTACCCCAGCACAGATACGCAGTATTTT; CDR3aa: CASSQGYPSTDTQYF
abundance: NA; d_gene: NA; v_gene: TRBV10-3; j_gene: TRBJ1-3; len: 13; CDR3nt: TGTGCCATCAGTGAGAGATCTTGGGCCACCATATATTTT; CDR3aa: CAISERSWATIYF
abundance: few; d_gene: NA; v_gene: TRBV5-1; j_gene: TRBJ2-4; len: 14; CDR3nt: TGCGCCAGCAGCTTGGGGTCGCCTCCAAACATTCAGTACTTC; CDR3aa: CASSLGSPPNIQYF
abundance: NA; d_gene: TRBD1; v_gene: TRBV25-1; j_gene: TRBJ1-4; len: 15; CDR3nt: TGTGCCAGCAGATCAACAGGGGTTATAAGAGAAAAACTGTTTTTT; CDR3aa: CASRSTGVIREKLFF
abundance: many; d_gene: TRBD2; v_gene: TRBV27; j_gene: TRBJ2-3; len: 15; CDR3nt: TGTGCCAGCAGTTTACAGCGGGGGGTCGCAGATACGCAGTATTTT; CDR3aa: CASSLQRGVADTQYF
abundance: few; d_gene: TRBD1; v_gene: TRBV28; j_gene: TRBJ2-3; len: 17; CDR3nt: TGTGCCAGCAGTCCACTTAGGACAGGGGCGCACCTAGATACGCAGTATTTT; CDR3aa: CASSPLRTGAHLDTQYF
abundance: few; d_gene: TRBD1; v_gene: TRBV12-3/TRBV12-4; j_gene: TRBJ2-2; len: 17; CDR3nt: TGTGCCAGCAGCCGAATCCGGGACAGGGCGAACACCGGGGAGCTGTTTTTT; CDR3aa: CASSRIRDRANTGELFF
abundance: few; d_gene: NA; v_gene: TRBV29-1; j_gene: TRBJ2-5; len: 14; CDR3nt: TGCAGCGTTGATTACCGTTTATCCGGTGAGACCCAGTACTTC; CDR3aa: CSVDYRLSGETQYF
abundance: many; d_gene: TRBD2; v_gene: TRBV20-1; j_gene: TRBJ2-4; len: 14; CDR3nt: TGCAGTGCTAGACCGGGGGGGGCCAAAAACATTCAGTACTTC; CDR3aa: CSARPGGAKNIQYF
abundance: NA; d_gene: NA; v_gene: TRBV15; j_gene: TRBJ2-5; len: 14; CDR3nt: TGTGCCACCAGCACGGCGGCTGGAGTAGAGACCCAGTACTTC; CDR3aa: CATSTAAGVETQYF
abundance: once; d_gene: NA; v_gene: TRBV3-1; j_gene: TRBJ1-5; len: 14; CDR3nt: TGTGCCAGCAGCGCCCACGGTAGCAATCAGCCCCAGCATTTT; CDR3aa: CASSAHGSNQPQHF
abundance: NA; d_gene: NA; v_gene: TRBV30; j_gene: TRBJ1-4; len: 11; CDR3nt: TGTGCCCTAAAGGGGAATGAAAAACTGTTTTTT; CDR3aa: CALKGNEKLFF
abundance: few; d_gene: NA; v_gene: TRBV27; j_gene: TRBJ2-7; len: 14; CDR3nt: TGTGCCAGCAGTTTCGCCAGGGGAGGCTACGAGCAGTACTTC; CDR3aa: CASSFARGGYEQYF
abundance: NA; d_gene: TRBD2; v_gene: TRBV6-6; j_gene: TRBJ2-3; len: 17; CDR3nt: TGTGCCAGCAGTTACCCCGAACTAGCGGGGAGGCCAGATACGCAGTATTTT; CDR3aa: CASSYPELAGRPDTQYF
abundance: NA; d_gene: NA; v_gene: TRBV28; j_gene: TRBJ1-2; len: 10; CDR3nt: TGTGCCAGCAGTTCTCGGGGCTACACCTTC; CDR3aa: CASSSRGYTF
abundance: NA; d_gene: NA; v_gene: TRBV20-1; j_gene: TRBJ2-5; len: 12; CDR3nt: TGCAGTGCTAGAGATAGGAATGATGAGCAGTACTTC; CDR3aa: CSARDRNDEQYF
abundance: many; d_gene: TRBD2; v_gene: TRBV4-1; j_gene: TRBJ2-7; len: 15; CDR3nt: TGCGCCAGCAGCCAACCGGGACTAGCGGCCTACGAGCAGTACTTC; CDR3aa: CASSQPGLAAYEQYF
abundance: NA; d_gene: TRBD1; v_gene: TRBV3-1; j_gene: TRBJ2-1; len: 16; CDR3nt: TGTGCCAGCAGCCAAGTAGGCAGGCCAGGGGGCGATGAGCAGTTCTTC; CDR3aa: CASSQVGRPGGDEQFF
abundance: NA; d_gene: NA; v_gene: TRBV21-1; j_gene: TRBJ2-5; len: 14; CDR3nt: TGTGCCAGCAGCAAAGGGTGCTTGCGGGAGACCCAGTACTTC; CDR3aa: CASSKGCLRETQYF
abundance: NA; d_gene: TRBD2; v_gene: TRBV14; j_gene: TRBJ2-5; len: 16; CDR3nt: TGTGCCAGCAGCCAAGGAGGGGCGGGACTACAAGAGACCCAGTACTTC; CDR3aa: CASSQGGAGLQETQYF
abundance: few; d_gene: NA; v_gene: TRBV28; j_gene: TRBJ1-1; len: 13; CDR3nt: TGTGCCAGCAGTCGAGGGGGGATTGCTGAAGCTTTCTTT; CDR3aa: CASSRGGIAEAFF
abundance: few; d_gene: NA; v_gene: TRBV4-1; j_gene: TRBJ1-5; len: 14; CDR3nt: TGCGCCAGCAGCCACCCGGGGTCTGATCAGCCCCAGCATTTT; CDR3aa: CASSHPGSDQPQHF
abundance: NA; d_gene: NA; v_gene: TRBV18; j_gene: TRBJ2-7; len: 14; CDR3nt: TGTGCCAGCTCACCCGGGACACCGGTTTACGAGCAGTACTTC; CDR3aa: CASSPGTPVYEQYF